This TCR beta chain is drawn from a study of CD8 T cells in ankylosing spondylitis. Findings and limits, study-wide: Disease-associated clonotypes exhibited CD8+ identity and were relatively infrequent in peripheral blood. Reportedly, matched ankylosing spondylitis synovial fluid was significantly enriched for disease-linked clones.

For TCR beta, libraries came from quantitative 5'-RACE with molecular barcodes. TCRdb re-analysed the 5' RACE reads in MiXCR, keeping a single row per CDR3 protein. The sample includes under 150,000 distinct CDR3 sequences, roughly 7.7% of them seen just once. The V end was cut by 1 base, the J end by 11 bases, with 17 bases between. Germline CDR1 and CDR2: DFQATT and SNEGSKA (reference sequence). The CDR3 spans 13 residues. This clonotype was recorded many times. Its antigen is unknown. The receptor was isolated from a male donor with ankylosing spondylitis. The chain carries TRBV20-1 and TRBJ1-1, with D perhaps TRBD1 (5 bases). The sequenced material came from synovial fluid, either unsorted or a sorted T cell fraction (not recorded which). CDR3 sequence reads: CSARGLGDGAAFF. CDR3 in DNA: TGCAGTGCTAGAGGTTTGGGAGACGGGGCGGCTTTCTTT.